These T cell receptor beta chains were read from a single sample in a study of shared clonotypes between healthy human individuals. Assay: immunoSEQ multiplex PCR; the TCRdb copy retains only in-frame clones and omits some. Here the sample spans about 2.3 million clones, more than 80% being singletons. The sequencing sample was made of naive CD4+ T cells from PBMCs. These receptors were collected from a man between 18 and 29 years old in good health. Some clones in this sample may be carry-over from other donors' samples. Each CDR3 is given with its conserved first and last residue.

V	J	CDR3
TRBV28	TRBJ2-7	CASGSGYEQYF
TRBV29-1	TRBJ2-2	CSVARVVAGELFF
TRBV15	TRBJ2-3	CATSIGATDTQYF
TRBV5-4	TRBJ2-1	CASSLMREVVF
TRBV18	TRBJ1-5	CASSGQGGGQPQHF
TRBV27	TRBJ2-1	CASSFSGLNEQFF
TRBV6-5	TRBJ2-7	CASSYTAGDPNEQYF
TRBV20-1	TRBJ2-4	CSATSLGGKVF
TRBV7-3	TRBJ2-3	CASSRTGVTDTQYF
TRBV5-4	TRBJ2-1	CASSLGTSNEQFF
TRBV7-9	TRBJ1-6	CASSPTGVNSPLHF
TRBV9	TRBJ1-1	CASSPEGQMNTEAFF
TRBV18	TRBJ2-1	CASSPDRGPNEQFF
TRBV5-8	TRBJ1-3	CASGTSPGQGNTIYF
TRBV7-9	TRBJ2-1	CASSQTSVPQFEQFF
TRBV2	TRBJ2-1	CASSRLTGLHNEQFF
TRBV28	TRBJ2-4	CASTSTGQGEGIQYF
TRBV11-2	TRBJ2-7	CASSSTGLAISYEQYF
TRBV5-1	TRBJ2-1	CASSLRQGLSTYNEQFF
TRBV7-2	TRBJ1-1	CASSQGTTGAAFF
TRBV2	TRBJ1-4	CASSPTATNEKLFF
TRBV7-3	TRBJ2-3	CASRQQGVDTQYF
TRBV5-6	TRBJ2-1	CASSFLAGFNTMEQFF
TRBV9	TRBJ2-7	CASSVGYGRVDEQYF
TRBV4-2	TRBJ1-5	CASSLDLGPQHF
TRBV11-2	TRBJ2-3	CASRLDATDTQYF
TRBV6-5	TRBJ2-2	CASSSRVPGELFF
TRBV5-1	TRBJ2-3	CASSLYTGRGADTQYF
TRBV28	TRBJ1-4	CASSLRVEKLFF
TRBV2	TRBJ2-1	CASSENRDNEQFF
TRBV5-1	TRBJ1-4	CASSLVHQQTNEKLFF
TRBV5-4	TRBJ2-2	CAGGDYRRNTGELFF